Each of the 21 T cell receptor beta chains below was sequenced from the same sample in a study of chemoradiotherapy in HPV16-positive cancers. Sequencing used immunoSEQ multiplex PCR; TCRdb keeps in-frame clones, though not all of them. The profile shows roughly 1,300 clones, around four fifths of them singletons. The sequencing here drew on tumor tissue, taken from a patient who underwent chemoradiotherapy. The receptors originated from a human donor with HPV-associated anogenital cancer.

The chain is built from TRBV25-1 and TRBJ2-7, with a tentative D call TRBD1 (6 bases). V shed 2 bases and J shed 2 bases, with 10 bases lying between them. CDR3 size: 14 residues. CDR1 is MGHDK and CDR2 is SYGVNS in the germline V gene. The CDR3: CASSERDIAYEQYF. The CDR3 nucleotides are TGTGCCAGCAGTGAACGGGACATAGCCTACGAGCAGTACTTC.

By share, this clone ranks as large (0.1 to 1%). V gene TRBV5-1 combines with J gene TRBJ1-1; a possible D gene is TRBD1 (5 bases). The V and J ends lost 3 bases and 1 base respectively, with 13 bases between them. Germline values: CDR1 SGHRS, CDR2 YFSETQ. The CDR3 has 15 residues. Written as DNA, the CDR3 is TGCGCCAGCAGCTCTAGGGGTTCCCAGAACACTGAAGCTTTCTTT. Translating it yields CASSSRGSQNTEAFF.

The chain carries TRBV6-4 and TRBJ2-1, with 10 bases that match TRBD2. The V segment lost 3 bases and the J segment 6 bases; nucleotides outside the gene matches: 5. The CDR3 has 15 amino acids. Germline V lookup: CDR1 MRHNA, CDR2 SNTAGT. As DNA, the CDR3 is TGTGCCAGCAGTGATACAGCGGGAGGGCGCAATGAGCAGTTCTTC. Residues: CASSDTAGGRNEQFF.

This clone was seen only a few times. V gene TRBV28 combines with J gene TRBJ1-5, with D unclear. Trimming removed 3 bases from V and 0 bases from J, with 9 bases in between. The CDR3 consists of 15 residues. CDR1 is MDHEN, CDR2 SYDVKM, per germline. As DNA, the CDR3 is TGTGCCAGCAGTTTCACGGGGTATAGCAATCAGCCCCAGCATTTT. This translates into CASSFTGYSNQPQHF.

The chain is built from TRBV19 and TRBJ1-1, with 8 nucleotides matching TRBD1. Trimming took 1 base from V and 6 from J; bases not matched to a gene: 4. This CDR3 contains 14 residues. The germline CDR1 and CDR2 sequences are LNHDA and SQIVND (reference sequence). The CDR3 DNA reads TGTGCCAGTAGTATAGGACAGGGGTTTCCTGAAGCTTTCTTT. Protein sequence: CASSIGQGFPEAFF.

This chain joins TRBV7-2 and TRBJ2-3; D is possibly TRBD2 (6 bases). The CDR3 contains 15 residues. V was trimmed by 5 bases and J by 7 bases, leaving 19 bases between them. The V gene's germline CDR1 is SGHTA and CDR2 FQGNSA. CDR3: CASSARELEGNTQYF. CDR3 nucleotides: TGTGCCAGCAGCGCCCGGGAGTTGGAAGGGAATACGCAGTATTTT.

Comments on this clone: A junction boundary mismatches the germline segment, possibly from a read error. The chain is built from TRBV20-1 and TRBJ1-1, with TRBD1 matching over 8 bases. The CDR3 totals 10 residues. CDR1 and CDR2 (germline): DFQATT, SNEGSKA (reference sequence). The CDR3 here is CSAYTGGALF. The DNA of the CDR3 is TGCAGTGCTTATACAGGGGGTGCTCTCTTT.

J is TRBJ1-2 and V is TRBV5-6; D possibly corresponds to TRBD1 (6 bases). V was trimmed by 0 bases and J by 8 bases, leaving 14 bases between them. The CDR3 has 14 amino acids. Germline V gene data show CDR1 as SGHDT and CDR2 as YYEEEE. CDR3 residues: CASSLALTGSGYTF. CDR3 sequence (DNA): TGTGCCAGCAGCTTGGCCCTGACAGGTTCCGGCTACACCTTC.

V and J are TRBV7-2 and TRBJ2-3, with D unclear. CDR1 is SGHTA and CDR2 is FQGNSA in the germline V gene. Trimming took 1 base from V and 2 from J, leaving 7 bases between them. CDR3 length equals 14 residues. CDR3 loop: CASSLGLDTDTQYF. DNA of the CDR3: TGTGCCAGCAGCTTAGGGTTAGACACAGATACGCAGTATTTT. Looking up the rest from reference TRBV7-2 and TRBJ2-3 gives the full variable domain: GAGVSQSPSNKVTEKGKDVELRCDPISGHTALYWYRQSLGQGLEFLIYFQGNSAPDKSGLPSDRFSAERTGGSVSTLTIQRTQQEDSAVYLCASSLGLDTDTQYFGPGTRLTVL.

This clone came up a few times. The DNA for the CDR3 is TGTGCCAGCAGCACTAGCGGGAGTGGCAATGAGCAGTTCTTC. This gives the protein CASSTSGSGNEQFF. This rearrangement joins TRBV6-5 to TRBJ2-1; 11 bases are shared with TRBD2. V trimming: 6 bases; J trimming: 6 bases; junction bases outside the gene matches: 4. The length of the CDR3 is 14 residues. Looked up from germline, CDR1 is MNHEY and CDR2 is SVGAGI.

This chain uses TRBV7-9 with TRBJ2-7, with a weak D call TRBD2 (5 bases). Trimming pared 4 bases from V and 4 bases from J, leaving 8 bases between. The CDR3 is 12 amino acids. CDR1 and CDR2 (germline): SEHNR, FQNEAQ (reference sequence). The CDR3 region is CASSSDYYEQYF. CDR3 nucleotides: TGTGCCAGCAGCTCAGACTATTACGAGCAGTACTTC.

The chain combines TRBV7-9 with TRBJ2-7; D remains ambiguous. The V end was cut by 0 bases, the J end by 2 bases, with 8 bases between. This CDR3 has 14 residues. The germline gives CDR1 SEHNR, CDR2 FQNEAQ (reference sequence). In DNA, the CDR3 is TGTGCCAGCAGCTTAGCGCTAGGCCCCTACGAGCAGTACTTC. Translating gives CASSLALGPYEQYF.

The chain carries TRBV11-2 and TRBJ1-1; TRBD1 aligns across 9 bases. The CDR3 covers 17 residues. Losses at the gene ends were 5 bases for V and 0 bases for J; bases not matched to a gene: 10. Germline assignment: CDR1 SGHAT and CDR2 FQNNGV. The CDR3 reads CASSLHGTGFMNTEAFF. The CDR3 DNA sequence: TGTGCCAGCAGCCTTCACGGGACAGGGTTCATGAACACTGAAGCTTTCTTT.

Concerning this clone: This sample includes further DNA sequences coding for the same CDR3. The chain couples TRBV7-9 to TRBJ1-1, with D uncertain. V lost 5 bases, J lost 8 bases, and 9 bases lay in between. CDR1 SEHNR and CDR2 FQNEAQ come from the germline V gene (reference sequence). The CDR3 loop spans 11 amino acids. CDR3 protein: CASSPNVEAFF. In DNA form, the CDR3 reads TGTGCCAGCAGCCCGAATGTCGAAGCTTTCTTT.

This sequence joins TRBV7-9 and TRBJ1-1; possibly TRBD1 for D (6 bases). Germline values: CDR1 SEHNR, CDR2 FQNEAQ (reference sequence). Trimming took off 7 bases at V and 0 bases at J, with 18 bases between the two ends. The CDR3 consists of 16 residues. The CDR3, as DNA: TGTGCCAGCACCCCGGGGGGGGCATTTTTGAACACTGAAGCTTTCTTT. This gives the protein CASTPGGAFLNTEAFF.

This chain joins TRBV27 and TRBJ2-7; 14 nucleotides match TRBD2. Trimming removed 5 bases from V and 3 bases from J; junction bases left unmatched: 12. The V gene's germline CDR1 is MNHEY and CDR2 SMNVEV (reference sequence). The CDR3 runs to 18 residues. The CDR3 DNA follows: TGTGCCAGCAGTCCTTCTGGGACTAGCGGGAGAAGGGACTACGAGCAGTACTTC. Its translation is CASSPSGTSGRRDYEQYF.

The V gene is TRBV12-5, the J gene TRBJ2-7; D is possibly TRBD2 (6 bases). V was clipped by 7 bases and J by 2 bases, with 15 bases between them. Germline assignment: CDR1 LGHNT and CDR2 FRNRAP. CDR3 length: 14 residues. In DNA form, the CDR3 reads TGTGCTAGTGTAGGGTACCCGGGGGCCTACGAGCAGTACTTC. It translates to CASVGYPGAYEQYF.

The J gene is TRBJ2-1, the V gene TRBV30; 10 bases map to TRBD2. Germline lookup yields CDR1 GTSNPN and CDR2 SVGIG (reference sequence). The V gene end was trimmed by 5 bases and the J gene end by 1 base; junction bases not matched to a gene: 8. The length of the CDR3 is 16 residues. The chain's CDR3 is CAWPSGSRRSYNEQFF. The CDR3 bases are TGTGCCTGGCCTAGCGGGAGTAGAAGGTCCTACAATGAGCAGTTCTTC. Full variable domain (rest looked up from reference TRBV30 and TRBJ2-1): SQTIHQWPATLVQPVGSPLSLECTVEGTSNPNLYWYRQAAGRGLQLLFYSVGIGQISSEVPQNLSASRPQDRQFILSSKKLLLSDSGFYLCAWPSGSRRSYNEQFFGPGTRLTVL.

This rearrangement joins TRBV7-2 to TRBJ2-5, with a weak D call TRBD2 (6 bases). CDR1 is SGHTA and CDR2 is FQGNSA in the germline V gene. This CDR3 spans 13 amino acids. Deletions cut 1 base from V and 7 bases from J, with 10 bases between. In DNA form, the CDR3 reads TGTGCCAGCAGCTTAGGGCGGGACGGGACCCAGTACTTC. Protein sequence: CASSLGRDGTQYF.

This clone was counted only a few times. V gene TRBV7-2 combines with J gene TRBJ2-7; D gene ambiguous. With 5 bases removed from V and 3 bases from J, the gap between germline ends came to 8 bases. The CDR3 runs 12 residues. The germline V gene encodes CDR1 SGHTA and CDR2 FQGNSA. The CDR3 bases are TGTGCCAGCAGCCCGATTGACTACGAGCAGTACTTC. This translates into CASSPIDYEQYF. Full variable domain (outside the CDR3, taken from reference TRBV7-2 and TRBJ2-7): GAGVSQSPSNKVTEKGKDVELRCDPISGHTALYWYRQSLGQGLEFLIYFQGNSAPDKSGLPSDRFSAERTGGSVSTLTIQRTQQEDSAVYLCASSPIDYEQYFGPGTRLTVT.

This chain links TRBV9 with TRBJ2-5; TRBD2 matches 9 bases. The CDR3 spans 18 residues. Trimming removed 4 bases from V and 5 bases from J; junction bases left unmatched: 18. Germline CDR1 SGDLS, CDR2 YYNGEE. CDR3 protein: CASSPQWGAGGLGETQYF. Written as DNA, the CDR3 is TGTGCCAGCAGCCCTCAATGGGGAGCGGGAGGACTCGGGGAGACCCAGTACTTC.